This T cell receptor (beta chain) comes out of a study of blood T cells in healthy people across ages. It was with a sample-barcoded 5' primer and a J-beta primer mix that a second PCR of about 6 to 12 cycles was run. One entry per CDR3 protein results from TCRdb running MiXCR on the 5' RACE reads. The sample gives 1.5 million to 2 million distinct CDR3 sequences, roughly 27% of which show up once; about 8% is in the top ten. Germline CDR1 and CDR2: SGHTA and FQGNSA. V shed 1 base, J shed 4 bases, and the junction held 8 bases outside the gene matches. The CDR3 spans 17 residues. This receptor was obtained from a woman between 25 and 40 years old in good health. The sample comprised blood. The gene calls are TRBV7-2 and TRBJ2-1; 9 nucleotides align to TRBD2. DNA for the CDR3: TGTGCCAGCAGCTTAGGCGGGGGGGCCTTTTTTTACAATGAGCAGTTCTTC. This sequence encodes CASSLGGGAFFYNEQFF.